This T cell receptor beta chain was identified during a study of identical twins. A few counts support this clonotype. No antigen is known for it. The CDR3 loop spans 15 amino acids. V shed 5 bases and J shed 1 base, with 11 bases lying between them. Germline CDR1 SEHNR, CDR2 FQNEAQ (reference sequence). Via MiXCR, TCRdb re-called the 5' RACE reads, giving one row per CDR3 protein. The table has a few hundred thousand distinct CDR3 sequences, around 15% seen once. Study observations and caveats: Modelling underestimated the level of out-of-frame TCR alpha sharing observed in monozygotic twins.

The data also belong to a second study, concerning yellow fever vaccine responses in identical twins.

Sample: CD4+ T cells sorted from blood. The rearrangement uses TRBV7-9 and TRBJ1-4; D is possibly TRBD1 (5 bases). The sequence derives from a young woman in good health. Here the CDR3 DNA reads TGTGCCAGCAGCCGTCGAGGGGAAACTAATGAAAAACTGTTTTTT. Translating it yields CASSRRGETNEKLFF.